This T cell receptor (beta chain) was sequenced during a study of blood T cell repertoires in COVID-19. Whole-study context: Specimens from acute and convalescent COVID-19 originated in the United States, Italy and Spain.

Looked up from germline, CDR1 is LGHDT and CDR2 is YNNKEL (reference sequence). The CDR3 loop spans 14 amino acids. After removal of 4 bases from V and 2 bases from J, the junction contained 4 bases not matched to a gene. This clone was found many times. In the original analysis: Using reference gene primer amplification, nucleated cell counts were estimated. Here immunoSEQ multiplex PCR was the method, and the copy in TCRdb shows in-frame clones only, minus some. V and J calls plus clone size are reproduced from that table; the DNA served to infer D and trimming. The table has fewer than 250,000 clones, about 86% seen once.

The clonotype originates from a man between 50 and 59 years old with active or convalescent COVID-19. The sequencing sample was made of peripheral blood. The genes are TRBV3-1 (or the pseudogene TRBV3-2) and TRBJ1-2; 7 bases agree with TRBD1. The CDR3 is CASSRTGINYGYTF. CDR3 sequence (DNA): TGTGCCAGCAGCCGGACAGGCATAAACTATGGCTACACCTTC.